This TCR beta chain was identified during a study of OX40 agonist ivuxolimab in advanced cancers. Produced via immunoSEQ multiplex PCR; TCRdb's table is partial and in-frame only. The sample carries around 51,000 clones, 85% to 90% recorded once. Looked up from germline, CDR1 is SGDLS and CDR2 is YYNGEE. This CDR3 spans 17 amino acids. V gave up 3 bases and J gave up 0 bases, with 15 bases separating them. Excluded were patients having autoimmune disease history or systemic immunosuppression. The chain carries TRBV9 and TRBJ1-4, with D possibly matching TRBD1 (5 bases). This specimen consisted of CD4+ or CD8+ T cells sorted from blood, obtained in a trial of the OX40 agonist ivuxolimab. The clonotype comes from an adult with an advanced solid tumor such as melanoma, head and neck, liver or kidney cancer. The CDR3 DNA is TGTGCCAGCAGCGCCCTCGGGGGGACGGCAACTAATGAAAAACTGTTTTTT. Residues: CASSALGGTATNEKLFF.